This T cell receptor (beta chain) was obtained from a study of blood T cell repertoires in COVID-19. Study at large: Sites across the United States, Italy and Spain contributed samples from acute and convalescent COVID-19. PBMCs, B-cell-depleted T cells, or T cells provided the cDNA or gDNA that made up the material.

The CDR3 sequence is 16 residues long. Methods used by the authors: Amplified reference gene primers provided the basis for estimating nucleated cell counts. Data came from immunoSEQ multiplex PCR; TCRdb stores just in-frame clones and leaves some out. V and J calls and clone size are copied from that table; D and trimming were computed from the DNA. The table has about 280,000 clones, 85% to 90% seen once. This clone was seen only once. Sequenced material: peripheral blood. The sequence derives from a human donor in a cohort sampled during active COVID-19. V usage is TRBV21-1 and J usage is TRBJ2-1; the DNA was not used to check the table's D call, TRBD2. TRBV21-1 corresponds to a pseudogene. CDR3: CASSPKAGNTYNEQFF. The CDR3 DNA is TGTGCCAGCAGCCCTAAGGCGGGAAACACCTACAATGAGCAGTTCTTC.